This TCR beta chain stems from a study of cytomegalovirus exposure and HLA in healthy donors. Study results and caveats: The authors listed 150 to 200 TCR beta chains as cytomegalovirus-associated. Rates of TCR association differed by HLA locus in a later analysis, with DRB1 highest and HLA-C lowest. About 87% or about 30% of the time was how often most TCR beta V segments were productive, according to an earlier analysis.

Worth noting for this clone: Its antigen is as yet unknown.

This CDR3 has 16 amino acids. After removal of 2 bases from V and 1 base from J, the junction contained 3 bases not matched to a gene. Germline V gives CDR1 SGHTS, CDR2 YDEGEE. PCR primers comprised 60 Vbeta and 13 Jbeta primers. The table came from immunoSEQ multiplex PCR; TCRdb's copy has only in-frame clones and leaves some out. The sample records some 96,000 clones, under 80% being singletons. The rearrangement uses TRBV5-8 and TRBJ2-1; 10 bases match TRBD2. The TCR originated in a man aged 40-55 years in good health and CMV-seropositive. The sample taken for sequencing was PBMCs. CDR3 in amino acids: CASSLGLAVSYNEQFF. The CDR3 coding sequence is TGTGCCAGCAGCTTAGGACTAGCGGTTTCCTACAATGAGCAGTTCTTC.